This note documents a single T cell receptor beta chain sequence. Its specificity is unknown. Through a sample-barcoded 5' primer and a J-beta primer mix, a second PCR was run for about 6 to 11 cycles. MiXCR, applied by TCRdb to the 5' RACE reads, yields one record per CDR3 protein. In the table there are approximately 600,000 distinct CDR3 sequences, approximately 50% of which are singletons. This sample stems from a study of blood T cells in healthy people across ages. Whole-study results and caveats: More naive CD4+ cells and higher diversity marked long-lived donors relative to aged donors.

Sequencing used blood. The source is a man between 60 and 70 years old in good health.

The CDR3 protein is CASSIGHPSNQPQHF. The DNA for the CDR3 is TGCGCCAGCAGCATAGGACACCCCAGCAATCAGCCCCAGCATTTT. The chain couples TRBV5-1 to TRBJ1-5, with a tentative D call TRBD1 (5 bases). The CDR3 is 15 residues long. Germline values: CDR1 SGHRS, CDR2 YFSETQ. V was shortened by 4 bases and J by 1 base, with 12 bases between the two germline ends. Together with reference TRBV5-1 and TRBJ1-5, the CDR3 gives the full variable domain: KAGVTQTPRYLIKTRGQQVTLSCSPISGHRSVSWYQQTPGQGLQFLFEYFSETQRNKGNFPGRFSGRQFSNSRSEMNVSTLELGDSALYLCASSIGHPSNQPQHFGDGTRLSIL.